This T cell receptor (beta chain) comes out of a study of blood T cells in healthy people across ages. The authors ran a second PCR of roughly 6 to 12 cycles using a sample-barcoded 5' primer and a J-beta primer mix. MiXCR, run by TCRdb on the 5' RACE reads, gives a single entry per CDR3 protein. The sample includes roughly 1,100,000 distinct CDR3 sequences, roughly a quarter of them seen just once. This CDR3 is 15 amino acids long. The germline V and J ends were trimmed by 2 bases and 7 bases, with 15 bases remaining between them. From germline, CDR1 is SEHNR and CDR2 FQNEAQ (reference sequence). These records were also assigned to another study, of T cells of mothers and their children. That work states: Not a single persistent microchimeric T cell clone was detected.

This TCR derives from a girl aged 2 to 10 in good health. This rearrangement joins TRBV7-9 to TRBJ1-5; D not certain. Sequencing was performed on blood. CDR3 residues: CASSLQGHPDQPQHF. The CDR3 region has the DNA TGTGCCAGCAGCTTACAAGGGCACCCGGACCAGCCCCAGCATTTT.